These 22 T cell receptor beta chains came from one sample sequenced in a study of blood T cell repertoires in COVID-19. Produced via immunoSEQ multiplex PCR; TCRdb's table is partial and in-frame only. Here the sample spans around 80,000 clones, roughly 80% being singletons. The sequenced material came from peripheral blood. All receptors come from a man older than 75 with acute or convalescent COVID-19.

This clone was seen a handful of times. This chain joins TRBV19 and TRBJ2-7, with a weak D call TRBD2 (6 bases). V lost 5 bases and J 4 bases, leaving 12 bases between the germline ends. CDR1 is LNHDA and CDR2 is SQIVND in the germline V gene (reference sequence). This CDR3 is built from 13 residues. The CDR3 DNA follows: TGTGCCAGTAGTGCAGTGAGCGGGTACGAGCAGTACTTC. Protein sequence: CASSAVSGYEQYF.

This clone was seen a handful of times. The V and J genes are TRBV5-1 and TRBJ2-2; 7 bases match TRBD1. Germline V gene data show CDR1 as SGHRS and CDR2 as YFSETQ. V lost 0 bases and J lost 6; bases outside the gene matches: 5. The CDR3 length is 15 residues. The CDR3: CASSLGQGNAGELFF. The CDR3 DNA is TGCGCCAGCAGCTTGGGACAGGGAAATGCCGGGGAGCTGTTTTTT.

This sequence joins TRBV5-1 and TRBJ2-5; TRBD2 matches 10 bases. The CDR3 loop spans 15 amino acids. The germline gives CDR1 SGHRS, CDR2 YFSETQ. With V trimmed by 4 bases and J by 4 bases, 7 bases remained unmatched. The CDR3 loop is CASSTRTSGPETQYF. The CDR3 nucleotides read TGCGCCAGCAGCACCCGGACTAGCGGCCCAGAGACCCAGTACTTC.

Details on this clone: Additional DNA sequences in this sample encode the identical CDR3. CDR3 sequence reads: CASSLSTLNTEAFF. The CDR3, as DNA: TGCGCCAGCAGCCTCTCGACTCTGAACACTGAAGCTTTCTTT. The chain joins TRBV5-1 to TRBJ1-1; D not certain. Germline V CDR1 and CDR2: SGHRS, YFSETQ. The CDR3 loop spans 14 amino acids. The germline V and J ends were trimmed by 4 bases and 0 bases, with 10 bases remaining between them.

Here the CDR3 reads CASSMGPSVTEAFF. The CDR3 coding sequence is TGTGCCAGTAGCATGGGGCCCTCGGTCACTGAAGCTTTCTTT. The chain is built from TRBV19 and TRBJ1-1; D may be TRBD1 (5 bases). CDR1 and CDR2 from the germline V gene are LNHDA and SQIVND (reference sequence). V lost 6 bases and J lost 4, with 15 bases in between. CDR3 length equals 14 residues.

This chain uses TRBV5-1 with TRBJ2-1, with 7 bases aligning to TRBD1. V trimming: 4 bases; J trimming: 9 bases; junction bases outside the gene matches: 7. This CDR3 has 13 amino acids. Looked up from germline, CDR1 is SGHRS and CDR2 is YFSETQ. The CDR3, as DNA: TGCGCCAGCAGCCGTGGACAGGCGGGTGAGCAGTTCTTC. Translated: CASSRGQAGEQFF.

J is TRBJ2-6 and V is TRBV19, with D unclear. CDR1 LNHDA and CDR2 SQIVND come from the germline V gene (reference sequence). V was trimmed by 8 bases and J by 1 base, leaving 6 bases between them. This CDR3 has 13 residues. This CDR3 reads CASLRSGANVLTF. The DNA of the CDR3 is TGTGCCAGTTTGAGGTCTGGGGCCAACGTCCTGACTTTC.

The DNA for the CDR3 is TGTGCCAGCAGCTTGGGGACTACAGATACGCAGTATTTT. It yields the protein CASSLGTTDTQYF. V is TRBV5-4 and J is TRBJ2-3; perhaps TRBD2 as D (5 bases). This CDR3 is 13 amino acids long. Looked up from germline, CDR1 is SGHNT and CDR2 is YYREEE (reference sequence). Trimming pared 0 bases from V and 3 bases from J, leaving 5 bases between.

V is TRBV12-3 or TRBV12-4 and J is TRBJ2-1, with a possible D match to TRBD1 (6 bases). The CDR3 consists of 13 residues. V dropped 10 bases and J dropped 4 bases, with 14 bases sitting between them. The CDR3 protein is CATSTGFYNEQFF. As DNA, the CDR3 is TGTGCCACGTCAACAGGGTTTTACAATGAGCAGTTCTTC.

The chain joins TRBV6-5 to TRBJ1-1, with D perhaps TRBD1 (5 bases). Trimming took off 2 bases at V and 8 bases at J, with 12 bases between the two ends. The CDR3 contains 13 residues. CDR1 MNHEY and CDR2 SVGAGI come from the germline V gene. The CDR3 region has the DNA TGTGCCAGCAGTTACCGCACCCCAGGGGAAGCTTTCTTT. Protein product: CASSYRTPGEAFF.

In this sample, this clone turned up a few times. This chain connects TRBV19 to TRBJ2-3, with TRBD1 identical over 10 bases. The CDR3 is 16 residues long. Germline V lookup: CDR1 LNHDA, CDR2 SQIVND (reference sequence). V lost 7 bases, J lost 0 bases, and 7 bases stayed unmatched. Here the CDR3 reads CASTRWGQGSTDTQYF. Here the CDR3 DNA reads TGTGCCAGTACCAGGTGGGGACAGGGGAGCACAGATACGCAGTATTTT.

J is TRBJ2-2 and V is TRBV9; 8 nucleotides match TRBD2. The CDR3 loop spans 17 amino acids. Germline V lookup: CDR1 SGDLS, CDR2 YYNGEE. V lost 0 bases and J lost 0; bases outside the gene matches: 4. CDR3 nucleotide sequence: TGTGCCAGCAGCGTAGCTAGGCGGGGGGCGAACACCGGGGAGCTGTTTTTT. Its translation: CASSVARRGANTGELFF.

The V call is TRBV5-6, the J call TRBJ1-4, with D perhaps TRBD1 (6 bases). There are 14 residues in the CDR3. Trimming shortened V by 2 bases and J by 5 bases, and 10 bases separated the two germline ends. The germline V gene has CDR1 SGHDT and CDR2 YYEEEE. Here the CDR3 reads CASSFRTANEKLFF. As DNA, the CDR3 is TGTGCCAGCAGCTTCAGGACAGCAAATGAAAAACTGTTTTTT.

The chain combines TRBV4-1 with TRBJ1-1; no clear D. CDR3 length: 13 amino acids. Germline CDR1 is MGHRA and CDR2 is YSYEKL. Trimming removed 2 bases at V and 0 bases at J, with 4 bases between. The CDR3 nucleotides are TGCGCCAGCAGCCAACGGGTGAACACTGAAGCTTTCTTT. It translates to CASSQRVNTEAFF.

This clone was counted a few times. The chain has TRBV3-1 (or the pseudogene TRBV3-2) and TRBJ1-3; 8 bases agree with TRBD1. The V gene end was trimmed by 4 bases and the J gene end by 5 bases; junction bases not matched to a gene: 4. Germline CDR1 LGHDT, CDR2 YNNKEL (reference sequence). CDR3 size: 14 residues. The CDR3 loop is CASSPDRARNTIYF. In nucleotides, the CDR3 is TGTGCCAGCAGCCCGGACAGGGCTCGAAACACCATATATTTT.

The chain joins TRBV2 to TRBJ1-4, with D possibly matching TRBD1 (6 bases). Germline loops: CDR1 SNHLY, CDR2 FYNNEI. The CDR3 has 15 residues. V was pared by 1 base and J by 8 bases, with 14 bases between. The CDR3 DNA follows: TGTGCCAGCAGTGAAGGGGGACAAGTCAAGGAAAAACTGTTTTTT. This gives the protein CASSEGGQVKEKLFF.

This clone was seen once. Germline is not matched at one junction end, which may reflect a read error. The J gene is TRBJ1-2, the V gene TRBV9; 7 nucleotides match TRBD1. The CDR3 has 14 amino acids. Germline V gene sequence: CDR1 SGDLS, CDR2 YYNGEE. This CDR3 reads CASSVGGQFYGYTF. The CDR3 nucleotides are TGTGCTAGCAGCGTAGGGGGACAGTTCTATGGCTACACCTTC.

V usage is TRBV15 and J usage is TRBJ1-2; 10 bases line up with TRBD1. The V segment lost 0 bases and the J segment 5 bases; nucleotides outside the gene matches: 3. Germline V lookup: CDR1 LNHNV, CDR2 YYDKDF (reference sequence). There are 15 residues in the CDR3. The CDR3 bases are TGTGCCACCAGCAGAGATCGGACAGGGGGATATGGCTACACCTTC. It codes for CATSRDRTGGYGYTF.

The chain uses TRBV27 and TRBJ2-3; D remains ambiguous. The germline gives CDR1 MNHEY, CDR2 SMNVEV (reference sequence). The length of the CDR3 is 13 residues. Trimming shortened V by 3 bases and J by 5 bases, and 9 bases separated the two germline ends. In nucleotides, the CDR3 is TGTGCCAGCAGTTTTGGGCAGAAAGATACGCAGTATTTT. It is translated as CASSFGQKDTQYF.

V gene TRBV7-8 combines with J gene TRBJ2-1; TRBD2 matches at 8 bases. Losses at the gene ends were 4 bases for V and 5 bases for J; bases not matched to a gene: 13. Germline V gene data show CDR1 as SGHVS and CDR2 as FQNEAQ. The CDR3 is 17 residues long. CDR3 amino acids: CASSYPGGQLKDNEQFF. Written as DNA, the CDR3 is TGTGCCAGCAGCTACCCGGGGGGGCAATTAAAGGACAATGAGCAGTTCTTC. The complete variable domain, with remaining parts taken from reference TRBV7-8 and TRBJ2-1, reads GAGVSQSPRYKVAKRGQDVALRCDPISGHVSLFWYQQALGQGPEFLTYFQNEAQLDKSGLPSDRFFAERPEGSVSTLKIQRTQQEDSAVYLCASSYPGGQLKDNEQFFGPGTRLTVL.

The V gene is TRBV14, the J gene TRBJ2-1, with 11 bases identical to TRBD2. The CDR3 consists of 16 residues. V trimming: 4 bases; J trimming: 4 bases; junction bases outside the gene matches: 6. Per germline, CDR1 SGHDN and CDR2 FVKESK. The CDR3 DNA follows: TGTGCCAGCAGCCGCCTAGCGGGGGGACAATACAATGAGCAGTTCTTC. Its translation: CASSRLAGGQYNEQFF.

This chain links TRBV7-3 with TRBJ2-5; the match to TRBD1 covers 7 bases. V dropped 5 bases and J dropped 2; count of bases not matched to a gene: 5. Germline CDR1 and CDR2: SGHTA and FQGTGA. This CDR3 is built from 14 residues. CDR3: CASSAQQGQETQYF. DNA of the CDR3: TGTGCCAGCAGCGCGCAACAGGGGCAAGAGACCCAGTACTTC.